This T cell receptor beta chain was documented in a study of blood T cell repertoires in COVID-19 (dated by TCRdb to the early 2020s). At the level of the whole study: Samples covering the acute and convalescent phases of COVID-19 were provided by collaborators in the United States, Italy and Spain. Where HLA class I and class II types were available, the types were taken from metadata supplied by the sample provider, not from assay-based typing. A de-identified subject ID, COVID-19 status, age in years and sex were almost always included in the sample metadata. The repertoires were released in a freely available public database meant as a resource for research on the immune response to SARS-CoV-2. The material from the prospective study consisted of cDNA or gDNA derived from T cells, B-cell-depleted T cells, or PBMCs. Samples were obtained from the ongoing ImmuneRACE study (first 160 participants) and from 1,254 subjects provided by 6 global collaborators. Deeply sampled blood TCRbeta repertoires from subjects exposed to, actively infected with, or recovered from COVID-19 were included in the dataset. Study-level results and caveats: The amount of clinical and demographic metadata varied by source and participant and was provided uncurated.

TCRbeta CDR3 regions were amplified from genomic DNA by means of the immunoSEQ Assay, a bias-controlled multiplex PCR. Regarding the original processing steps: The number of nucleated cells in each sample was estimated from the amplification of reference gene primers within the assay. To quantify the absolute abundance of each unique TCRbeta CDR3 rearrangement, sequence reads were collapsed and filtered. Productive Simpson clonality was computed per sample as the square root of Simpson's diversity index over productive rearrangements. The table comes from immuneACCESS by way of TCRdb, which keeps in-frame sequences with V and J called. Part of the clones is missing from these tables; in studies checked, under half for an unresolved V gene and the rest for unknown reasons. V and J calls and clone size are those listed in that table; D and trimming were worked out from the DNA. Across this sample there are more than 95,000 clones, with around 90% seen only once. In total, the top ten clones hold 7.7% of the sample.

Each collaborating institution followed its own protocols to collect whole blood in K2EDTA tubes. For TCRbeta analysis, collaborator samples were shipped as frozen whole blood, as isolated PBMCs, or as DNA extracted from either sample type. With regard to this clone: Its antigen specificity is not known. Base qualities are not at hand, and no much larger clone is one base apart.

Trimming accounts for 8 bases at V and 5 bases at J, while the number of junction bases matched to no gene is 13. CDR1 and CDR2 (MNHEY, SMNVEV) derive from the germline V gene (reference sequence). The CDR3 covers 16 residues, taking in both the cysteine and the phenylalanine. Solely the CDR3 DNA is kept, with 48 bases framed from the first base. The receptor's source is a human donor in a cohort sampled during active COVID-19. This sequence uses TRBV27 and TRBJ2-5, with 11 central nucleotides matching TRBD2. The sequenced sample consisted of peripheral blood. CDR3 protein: CASASPGLAGAETQYF. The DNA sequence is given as TGTGCCAGCGCTTCACCTGGACTAGCGGGTGCGGAGACCCAGTACTTC.